This is a list of T cell receptor beta chains from one sample in a study of identical twins. MiXCR, run by TCRdb on the 5' RACE reads, gives a single entry per CDR3 protein. The sample includes 500,000 to 550,000 distinct CDR3 sequences, 20% to 25% of them seen just once. The same data also contributed to another study, on yellow fever vaccine responses in identical twins.

What was sequenced was CD4+ T cells sorted from blood. The receptor set was obtained from a woman younger than 30 in good health. Both conserved end residues are part of each CDR3. D genes are given only for firm matches. Expanded clones are given a class, and other clones once, few, many or no size at all.

cdr3_aa cdr3_nt v_call d_call j_call clone_size
CASSLEPQGTYPNTGELFF TGCGCCAGCAGCCTGGAACCCCAGGGGACCTACCCTAACACCGGGGAGCTGTTTTTT TRBV5-1 NA TRBJ2-2 few
CASSEVGGELFF TGTGCCAGCAGTGAGGTGGGCGGGGAGCTGTTTTTT TRBV2 NA TRBJ2-2 NA
CASSLMASWGGIGHEQFF TGTGCCAGCAGCTTAATGGCTAGTTGGGGTGGTATTGGTCATGAGCAGTTCTTC TRBV11-2 NA TRBJ2-1 NA
CASSLGAGVYPDTQYF TGTGCCAGCAGCTTGGGAGCGGGAGTATATCCAGATACGCAGTATTTT TRBV5-6 TRBD2 TRBJ2-3 few
CASSPSRGVGGNTEAFF TGTGCCAGCAGCCCAAGTCGGGGTGTCGGAGGGAACACTGAAGCTTTCTTT TRBV14 NA TRBJ1-1 NA
CASSWREAGTDTQYF TGCGCCAGCAGCTGGCGGGAGGCGGGAACAGATACGCAGTATTTT TRBV5-1 TRBD2 TRBJ2-3 NA
CASAQGSSPLHF TGTGCCAGCGCACAGGGTTCTTCACCCCTCCACTTT TRBV28 NA TRBJ1-6 NA
CASSQERINTGELFF TGTGCCAGCAGCCAGGAGCGAATTAACACCGGGGAGCTGTTTTTT TRBV14 NA TRBJ2-2 NA
CASRPDSLNQPQHF TGTGCCAGCCGTCCGGACAGCCTCAATCAGCCCCAGCATTTT TRBV12-3/TRBV12-4 NA TRBJ1-5 NA
CASSRHGSSRNEQFF TGTGCCAGCAGCCGTCATGGGTCTAGCAGAAATGAGCAGTTCTTC TRBV12-3/TRBV12-4 NA TRBJ2-1 few
CASSYAGLSTDTQYF TGCGCCAGCAGCTACGCGGGACTTTCCACAGATACGCAGTATTTT TRBV5-1 NA TRBJ2-3 NA
CSAKVPGDHQPQHF TGCAGTGCTAAGGTTCCAGGGGACCATCAGCCCCAGCATTTT TRBV20-1 NA TRBJ1-5 few
CASSPGLAGVAETQYF TGTGCCAGCAGCCCGGGACTAGCGGGAGTTGCGGAGACCCAGTACTTC TRBV7-7 TRBD2 TRBJ2-5 NA
CASSPARDFAYEQYF TGTGCCAGCAGCCCAGCAAGGGACTTCGCCTACGAGCAGTACTTC TRBV7-9 NA TRBJ2-7 NA
CASSLVREARYEQFF TGTGCCAGCAGTTTAGTGCGGGAGGCGAGGTATGAGCAGTTCTTC TRBV12-3/TRBV12-4 TRBD2 TRBJ2-1 NA
CASSFGRTNQPQHF TGTGCCAGCAGCTTCGGACGGACGAATCAGCCCCAGCATTTT TRBV12-3/TRBV12-4 NA TRBJ1-5 few
CASSLPLSSYNEQFF TGTGCCAGCAGCCTTCCATTGAGCTCCTACAATGAGCAGTTCTTC TRBV3-1 NA TRBJ2-1 NA
CASSLSFRTSGRKTYEQYF TGTGCCAGCAGCTTAAGTTTTCGGACTAGCGGGAGAAAGACCTACGAGCAGTACTTC TRBV11-2 TRBD2 TRBJ2-7 few
CASSSSGTGRTIEAFF TGTGCCAGCAGTTCATCTGGGACAGGGAGGACTATTGAAGCTTTCTTT TRBV28 TRBD1 TRBJ1-1 NA
CASSSTDRGRAQDTQYF TGTGCCAGCAGTTCCACGGACAGGGGGCGCGCGCAAGATACGCAGTATTTT TRBV12-3/TRBV12-4 TRBD1 TRBJ2-3 few
CSVRDRAATEAFF TGCAGCGTCCGGGACAGGGCTGCCACTGAAGCTTTCTTT TRBV29-1 TRBD1 TRBJ1-1 NA
CASNSGSSYNEQFF TGTGCCAGCAATTCAGGGAGTTCCTACAATGAGCAGTTCTTC TRBV27 NA TRBJ2-1 NA